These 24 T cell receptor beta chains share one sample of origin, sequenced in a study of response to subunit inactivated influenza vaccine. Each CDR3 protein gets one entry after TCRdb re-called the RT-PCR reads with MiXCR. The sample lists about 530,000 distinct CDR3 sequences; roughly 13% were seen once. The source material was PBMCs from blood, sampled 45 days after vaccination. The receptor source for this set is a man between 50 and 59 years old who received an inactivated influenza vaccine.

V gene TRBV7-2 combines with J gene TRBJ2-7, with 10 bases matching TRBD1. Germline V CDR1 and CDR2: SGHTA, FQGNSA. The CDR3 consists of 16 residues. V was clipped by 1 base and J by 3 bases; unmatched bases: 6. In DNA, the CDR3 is TGTGCCAGCAGCTTAGGCAAGGGACAGGGGTACTACGAGCAGTACTTC. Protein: CASSLGKGQGYYEQYF.

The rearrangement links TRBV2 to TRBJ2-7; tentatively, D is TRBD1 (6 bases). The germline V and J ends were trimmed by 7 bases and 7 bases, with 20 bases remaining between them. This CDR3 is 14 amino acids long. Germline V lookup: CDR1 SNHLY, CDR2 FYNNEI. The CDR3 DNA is TGTGCCAGCATTGGGTTACAGGGAGTTTTAGAGCAGTACTTC. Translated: CASIGLQGVLEQYF.

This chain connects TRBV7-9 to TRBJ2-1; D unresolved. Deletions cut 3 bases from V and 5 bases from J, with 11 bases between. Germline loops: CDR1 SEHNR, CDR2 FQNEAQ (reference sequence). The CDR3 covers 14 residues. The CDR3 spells CASSFTHTHNEQFF. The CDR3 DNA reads TGTGCCAGCAGCTTTACCCACACACACAATGAGCAGTTCTTC.

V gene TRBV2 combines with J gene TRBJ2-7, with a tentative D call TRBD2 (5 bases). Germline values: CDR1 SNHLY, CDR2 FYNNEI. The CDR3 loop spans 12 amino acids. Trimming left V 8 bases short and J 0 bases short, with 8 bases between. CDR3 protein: CASHRGSYEQYF. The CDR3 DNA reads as TGTGCCAGCCACCGGGGCTCCTACGAGCAGTACTTC.

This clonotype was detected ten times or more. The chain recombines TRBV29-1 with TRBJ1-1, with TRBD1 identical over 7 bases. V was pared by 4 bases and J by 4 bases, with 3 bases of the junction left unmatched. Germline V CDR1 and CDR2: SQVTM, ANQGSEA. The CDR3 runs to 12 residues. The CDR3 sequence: CSVGAGGTEAFF. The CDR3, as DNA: TGCAGCGTTGGGGCAGGGGGCACTGAAGCTTTCTTT.

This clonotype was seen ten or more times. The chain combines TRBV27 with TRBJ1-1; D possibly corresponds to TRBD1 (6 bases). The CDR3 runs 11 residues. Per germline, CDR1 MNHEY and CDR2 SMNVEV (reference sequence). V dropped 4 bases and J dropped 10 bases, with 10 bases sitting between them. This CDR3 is CASSSNRVAFF. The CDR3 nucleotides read TGTGCCAGCAGTTCAAACAGGGTAGCTTTCTTT.

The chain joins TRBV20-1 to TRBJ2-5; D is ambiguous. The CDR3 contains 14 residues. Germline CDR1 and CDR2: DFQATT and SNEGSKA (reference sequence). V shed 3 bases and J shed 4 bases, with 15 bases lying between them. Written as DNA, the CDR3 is TGCAGTGCTAGTCCCCCCCCACTTAGAGAGACCCAGTACTTC. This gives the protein CSASPPPLRETQYF.

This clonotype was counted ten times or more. CDR3 bases: TGCAGTGCTAGATTGGGAGCGGGCAATCAGCCCCAGCATTTT. Protein product: CSARLGAGNQPQHF. The chain employs TRBV20-1 and TRBJ1-5; D is ambiguous. Germline lookup yields CDR1 DFQATT and CDR2 SNEGSKA (reference sequence). CDR3 length equals 14 residues. V lost 2 bases to trimming and J lost 2 bases, with 10 bases between them.

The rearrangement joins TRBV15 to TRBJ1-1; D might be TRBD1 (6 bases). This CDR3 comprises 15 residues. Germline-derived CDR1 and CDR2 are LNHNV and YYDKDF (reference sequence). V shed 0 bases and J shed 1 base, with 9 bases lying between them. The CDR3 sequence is CATSRDKGGNTEAFF. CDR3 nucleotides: TGTGCCACCAGCAGAGATAAGGGGGGGAACACTGAAGCTTTCTTT.

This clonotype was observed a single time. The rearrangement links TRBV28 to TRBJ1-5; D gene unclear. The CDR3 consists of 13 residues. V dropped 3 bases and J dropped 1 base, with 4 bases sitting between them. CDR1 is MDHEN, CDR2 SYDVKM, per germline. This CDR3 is CASSFPSNQPQHF. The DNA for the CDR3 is TGTGCCAGCAGTTTCCCCAGCAATCAGCCCCAGCATTTT.

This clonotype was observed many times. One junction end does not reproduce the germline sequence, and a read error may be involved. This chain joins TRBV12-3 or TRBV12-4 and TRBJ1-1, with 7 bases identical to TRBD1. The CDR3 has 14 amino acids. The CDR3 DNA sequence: TGCGCCAGCAGCTTGGACAGGATGAACACTGAAGCTTTCTTT. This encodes CASSLDRMNTEAFF.

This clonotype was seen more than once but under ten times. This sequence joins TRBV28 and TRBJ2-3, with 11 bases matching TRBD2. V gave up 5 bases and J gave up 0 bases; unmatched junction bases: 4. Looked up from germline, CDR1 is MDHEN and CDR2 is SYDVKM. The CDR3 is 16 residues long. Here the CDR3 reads CASSPTSGRSTDTQYF. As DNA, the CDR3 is TGTGCCAGCAGTCCAACTAGCGGGAGAAGCACAGATACGCAGTATTTT.

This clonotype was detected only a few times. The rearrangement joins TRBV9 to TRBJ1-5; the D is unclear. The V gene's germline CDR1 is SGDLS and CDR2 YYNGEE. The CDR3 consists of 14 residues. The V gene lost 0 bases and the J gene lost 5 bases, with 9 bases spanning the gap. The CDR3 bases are TGTGCCAGCAGCGTAGGAGGGTCGGATCAGCCCCAGCATTTT. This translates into CASSVGGSDQPQHF.

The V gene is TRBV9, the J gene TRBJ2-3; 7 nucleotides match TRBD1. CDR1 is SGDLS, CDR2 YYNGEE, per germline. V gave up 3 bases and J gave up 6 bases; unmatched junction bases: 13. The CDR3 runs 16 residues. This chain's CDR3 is CASSETGDFSPDTQYF. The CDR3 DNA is TGTGCCAGCAGCGAAACAGGGGATTTCAGCCCGGATACGCAGTATTTT.

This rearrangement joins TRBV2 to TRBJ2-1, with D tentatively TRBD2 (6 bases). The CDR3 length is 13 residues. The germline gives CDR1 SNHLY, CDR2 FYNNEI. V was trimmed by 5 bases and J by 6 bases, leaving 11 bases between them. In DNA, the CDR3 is TGTGCCAGCAGTCGACTAGGTTCCAATGAGCAGTTCTTC. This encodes CASSRLGSNEQFF.

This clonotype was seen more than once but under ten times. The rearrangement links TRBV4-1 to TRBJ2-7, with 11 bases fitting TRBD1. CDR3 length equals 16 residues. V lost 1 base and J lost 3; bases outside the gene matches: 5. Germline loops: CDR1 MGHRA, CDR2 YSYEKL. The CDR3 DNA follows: TGCGCCAGCAGCCAAGTTTGGGGGACAGGGGGCTACGAGCAGTACTTC. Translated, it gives CASSQVWGTGGYEQYF.

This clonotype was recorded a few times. The DNA for the CDR3 is TGTGCCAGCAGCCAAGGGGTTTCCAATCAGCCCCAGCATTTT. Translation gives CASSQGVSNQPQHF. The chain combines TRBV3-1 with TRBJ1-5; D ambiguous. CDR1 and CDR2 (germline): LGHDT, YNNKEL (reference sequence). This CDR3 has 14 amino acids. Trimming pared 1 base from V and 3 bases from J, leaving 7 bases between.

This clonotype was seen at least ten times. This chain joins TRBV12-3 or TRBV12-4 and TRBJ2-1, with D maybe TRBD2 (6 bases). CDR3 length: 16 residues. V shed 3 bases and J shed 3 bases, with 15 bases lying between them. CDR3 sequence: CASSFRDREIYNEQFF. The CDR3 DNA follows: TGTGCCAGCAGTTTTCGTGACCGGGAGATCTACAATGAGCAGTTCTTC.

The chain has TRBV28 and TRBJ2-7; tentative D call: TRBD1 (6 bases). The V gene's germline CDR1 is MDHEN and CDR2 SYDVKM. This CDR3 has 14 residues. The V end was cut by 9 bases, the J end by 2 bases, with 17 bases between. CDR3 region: CASSGTSFTYEQYF. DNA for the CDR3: TGTGCCAGTTCCGGGACAAGCTTTACCTACGAGCAGTACTTC.

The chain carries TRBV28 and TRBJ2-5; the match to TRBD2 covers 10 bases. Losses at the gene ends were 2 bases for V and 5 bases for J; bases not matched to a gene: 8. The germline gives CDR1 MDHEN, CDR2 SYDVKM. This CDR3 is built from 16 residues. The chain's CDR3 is CASSLRAGGPRETQYF. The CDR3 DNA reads TGTGCCAGCAGTTTACGAGCGGGAGGGCCTAGGGAGACCCAGTACTTC. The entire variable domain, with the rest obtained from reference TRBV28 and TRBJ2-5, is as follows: DVKVTQSSRYLVKRTGEKVFLECVQDMDHENMFWYRQDPGLGLRLIYFSYDVKMKEKGDIPEGYSVSREKKERFSLILESASTNQTSMYLCASSLRAGGPRETQYFGPGTRLLVL.

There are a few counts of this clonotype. The CDR3 DNA follows: TGCGCCAGCAGCCAAGACGCGGGAGGAGATGAGCAGTTCTTC. The encoded protein is CASSQDAGGDEQFF. The chain couples TRBV4-3 to TRBJ2-1; 8 bases agree with TRBD2. CDR1 and CDR2 (germline): LGHNA, YSLEER. V shed 0 bases, J shed 8 bases, and the junction held 3 bases outside the gene matches. The CDR3 consists of 14 residues.

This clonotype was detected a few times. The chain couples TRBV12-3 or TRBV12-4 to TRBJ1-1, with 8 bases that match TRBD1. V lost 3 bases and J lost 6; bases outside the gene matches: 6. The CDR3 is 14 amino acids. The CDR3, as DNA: TGTGCCAGCAGTTTCATTCAGGGGGCTTCTGAAGCTTTCTTT. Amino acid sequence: CASSFIQGASEAFF.

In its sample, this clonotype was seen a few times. The chain's CDR3 is CASSLDAGDVTEAFF. The CDR3 DNA sequence: TGTGCCAGCAGCTTAGACGCAGGGGACGTCACTGAAGCTTTCTTT. The chain links TRBV11-2 to TRBJ1-1; D might be TRBD1 (6 bases). The CDR3 is made up of 15 amino acids. The V end lost 0 bases, the J end lost 4 bases, and 12 bases lay between the germline ends. CDR1 and CDR2 (germline): SGHAT, FQNNGV.

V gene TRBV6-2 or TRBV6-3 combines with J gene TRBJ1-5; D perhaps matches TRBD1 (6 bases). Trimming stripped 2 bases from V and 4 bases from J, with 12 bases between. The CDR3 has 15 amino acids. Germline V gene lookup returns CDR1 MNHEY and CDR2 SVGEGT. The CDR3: CASSYVAQGNQPQHF. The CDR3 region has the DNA TGTGCCAGCAGTTACGTCGCGCAGGGGAATCAGCCCCAGCATTTT.